This T cell receptor (beta chain) is from a study of blood T cell repertoires in COVID-19. Whole-study context: The United States, Italy and Spain were the sources of the acute and convalescent COVID-19 samples. The cDNA or gDNA used as material had been derived from T cells, B-cell-depleted T cells, or PBMCs.

Using immunoSEQ multiplex PCR, the repertoire was profiled, and TCRdb retains in-frame clones only, with some absent. This table holds 150,000 to 190,000 clones, 75% to 90% found once. The CDR3 is 18 residues long. Trimming cost V 5 bases and J 4 bases; bases outside gene matches: 16. Per the germline V gene, CDR1 is MDHEN and CDR2 is SYDVKM. This TCR was sampled from a man between 60 and 75 years old with acute or convalescent COVID-19. The specimen sequenced was peripheral blood. The V gene is TRBV28, the J gene TRBJ1-2; TRBD1 aligns across 10 bases. This chain's CDR3 is CASSRQGAGPFSFYGYTF. The CDR3 DNA sequence: TGTGCCAGCAGTAGACAGGGGGCAGGACCTTTTTCTTTCTATGGCTACACCTTC.